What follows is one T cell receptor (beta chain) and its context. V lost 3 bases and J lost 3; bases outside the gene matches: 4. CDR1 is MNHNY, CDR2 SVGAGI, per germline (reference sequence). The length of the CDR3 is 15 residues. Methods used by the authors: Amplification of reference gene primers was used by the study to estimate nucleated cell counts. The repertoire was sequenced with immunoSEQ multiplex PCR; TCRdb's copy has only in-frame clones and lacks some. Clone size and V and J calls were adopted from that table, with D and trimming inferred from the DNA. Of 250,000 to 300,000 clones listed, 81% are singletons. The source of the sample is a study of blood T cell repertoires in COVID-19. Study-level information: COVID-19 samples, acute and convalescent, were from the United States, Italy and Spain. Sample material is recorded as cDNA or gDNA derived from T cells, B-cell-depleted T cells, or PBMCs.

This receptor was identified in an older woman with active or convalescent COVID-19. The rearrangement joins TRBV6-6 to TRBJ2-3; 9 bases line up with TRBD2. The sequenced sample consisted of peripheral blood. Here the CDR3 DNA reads TGTGCCAGCAGTTATTATGGACTAGCGACAGATACGCAGTATTTT. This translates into CASSYYGLATDTQYF.